The clone carrying this T cell receptor (beta chain) was picked up one time. Antigen: not known. The data were obtained in a study of cytomegalovirus exposure and HLA in healthy donors. Study-level findings and limits: It was in a later analysis that TCR association rates were seen to vary by HLA locus, highest for DRB1 and lowest for HLA-C. Most TCR beta V segments were productive about 87% or about 30% of the time in an earlier analysis. A later analysis reportedly found that, within productive TCRs, an Asian-associated ancestry cluster had fewer N-insertions than the mean observed across the roughly 700 donors.

Germline CDR1 is GTSNPN and CDR2 is SVGIG (reference sequence). The CDR3 length is 12 residues. V lost 0 bases to trimming and J lost 8 bases, with 10 bases between them. The PCR had 60 Vbeta and 13 Jbeta primers. Profiled with immunoSEQ multiplex PCR; TCRdb holds only in-frame clones, not every one. Of some 190,000 clones in the sample, 70% to 80% were seen once. This clonotype originated in a man younger than 35 in good health and CMV-seronegative. The sequenced sample consisted of PBMCs. The chain joins TRBV30 to TRBJ1-2; D possibly corresponds to TRBD1 (6 bases). CDR3 sequence: CAWSVGTRGYTF. DNA of the CDR3: TGTGCCTGGAGTGTAGGGACACGCGGCTACACCTTC.